This is a list of T cell receptor beta chains from one sample in a study of blood T cell repertoires in COVID-19. Produced via immunoSEQ multiplex PCR; TCRdb's table is partial and in-frame only. Among around 310,000 clones, 89% were seen once, and the ten largest hold about a tenth. Input material: PBMCs or T cells enriched from blood (not recorded which). All receptors come from a woman aged 25 to 45 who had recovered from COVID-19. Both conserved end residues are part of each CDR3. The order of the fields is clone size, D gene, J gene, V gene, CDR3 DNA, CDR3 protein. D genes are given only for firm matches. Clone size is stated in some rows and not others, as once, few, many or a class when expanded.

clone_size: .
d_call: TRBD1
j_call: TRBJ1-5
v_call: TRBV4-1
cdr3_nt: TGCGCCAGCAGCCAATTCGCCGGACAGGGGAGTCAGCCCCAGCATTTT
cdr3_aa: CASSQFAGQGSQPQHF

clone_size: .
d_call: .
j_call: TRBJ2-1
v_call: TRBV19
cdr3_nt: TGTGCCAGTAGTATAGGGCGGGAAGGTCTCGTTGAGCAGTTCTTC
cdr3_aa: CASSIGREGLVEQFF

clone_size: once
d_call: .
j_call: TRBJ1-1
v_call: TRBV3-1/TRBV3-2
cdr3_nt: TGTGCCAGCAGCCTGGGTGAGGGGAACACTGAAGCTTTCTTT
cdr3_aa: CASSLGEGNTEAFF

clone_size: .
d_call: .
j_call: TRBJ2-5
v_call: TRBV4-3
cdr3_nt: TGCGCCAGCAGCCAAACCGAGGGAGAGACCCAGTACTTC
cdr3_aa: CASSQTEGETQYF

clone_size: .
d_call: TRBD2
j_call: TRBJ2-7
v_call: TRBV6-5
cdr3_nt: TGTGCCAGCAGTTACTCGATTACGGCGGGAGCCATGGAGCAGTACTTC
cdr3_aa: CASSYSITAGAMEQYF

clone_size: .
d_call: .
j_call: TRBJ1-2
v_call: TRBV27
cdr3_nt: TGTGCCAGCAGTTTATTCTGGGGCGAAAAAAATGGGGGCTACACCTTC
cdr3_aa: CASSLFWGEKNGGYTF

clone_size: .
d_call: .
j_call: TRBJ1-3
v_call: TRBV28
cdr3_nt: TGTGCCAGCAGCTGGGGGGGGTTGGAAAACACCATATATTTT
cdr3_aa: CASSWGGLENTIYF

clone_size: .
d_call: TRBD1
j_call: TRBJ2-3
v_call: TRBV9
cdr3_nt: TGTGCCAGCAGCGCCAGTCCTGACAGGGTTGATACGCAGTATTTT
cdr3_aa: CASSASPDRVDTQYF

clone_size: .
d_call: .
j_call: TRBJ1-2
v_call: TRBV5-1
cdr3_nt: TGCGCCAGCAGCCTACCGGACTATGGCTACACCTTC
cdr3_aa: CASSLPDYGYTF

clone_size: .
d_call: .
j_call: TRBJ1-1
v_call: TRBV30
cdr3_nt: TGTGCCGGCGGGAATGCTTTCTTT
cdr3_aa: CAGGNAFF

clone_size: .
d_call: .
j_call: TRBJ1-2
v_call: TRBV3-1/TRBV3-2
cdr3_nt: TGTGCCACCAAGGGGGTCCAGAGAACTAACTATGGCTACACCTTC
cdr3_aa: CATKGVQRTNYGYTF

clone_size: .
d_call: .
j_call: TRBJ2-5
v_call: TRBV9
cdr3_nt: TGTGCCAGCAGCGTAGGTAATAGCGGACAAGAGACCCAGTACTTC
cdr3_aa: CASSVGNSGQETQYF

clone_size: .
d_call: TRBD1
j_call: TRBJ2-7
v_call: TRBV2
cdr3_nt: TGTGCCAGCAGTCAACAGGGGTCCGCCTACGAGCAGTACTTC
cdr3_aa: CASSQQGSAYEQYF

clone_size: .
d_call: .
j_call: TRBJ2-7
v_call: TRBV7-9
cdr3_nt: TGTGCCAGCAGCTCCAGGGGGGAAACCTACGAGCAGTACTTC
cdr3_aa: CASSSRGETYEQYF

clone_size: .
d_call: TRBD2
j_call: TRBJ2-3
v_call: TRBV5-1
cdr3_nt: TGCGCCAGCAGCTTGGGAAATAGCGGGAGGTCAGATACGCAGTATTTT
cdr3_aa: CASSLGNSGRSDTQYF

clone_size: few
d_call: TRBD1
j_call: TRBJ1-5
v_call: TRBV7-2
cdr3_nt: TGTGCCAGCAGCTTAGGGGGACAGGGGTATCAGCCCCAGCATTTT
cdr3_aa: CASSLGGQGYQPQHF

clone_size: .
d_call: .
j_call: TRBJ1-5
v_call: TRBV6-5
cdr3_nt: TGTGCCAGCAGTTTTAGCACCAATCAGCCCCAGCATTTT
cdr3_aa: CASSFSTNQPQHF

clone_size: .
d_call: .
j_call: TRBJ1-5
v_call: TRBV5-1
cdr3_nt: TGCGCCAGCAGCGCGGGCCCGATTAGCAATCAGCCCCAGCATTTT
cdr3_aa: CASSAGPISNQPQHF